Below are 17 T cell receptor beta chains sequenced from a single sample in a study of blood T cell repertoires in COVID-19. Sequencing used immunoSEQ multiplex PCR; TCRdb keeps in-frame clones, though not all of them. This sample carries approximately 210,000 clones, 70% to 90% of them seen once, and the ten largest clones take roughly 0.78%. The specimen sequenced was peripheral blood. The receptors stem from a woman aged 65 to 85 with acute or convalescent COVID-19.

This rearrangement joins TRBV11-1 to TRBJ2-7, with D possibly matching TRBD1 (8 bases). The germline V gene has CDR1 SGHAT and CDR2 FQDESV (reference sequence). CDR3 length equals 13 residues. Trimming left V 6 bases short and J 6 bases short, with 15 bases between. The chain's CDR3 is CASRRTGGGEQYF. The CDR3 bases are TGTGCCAGCAGGCGAACAGGGGGGGGCGAGCAGTACTTC.

The chain links TRBV12-2 to TRBJ2-7; the D segment call TRBD1 is taken from the table without a DNA check. TRBV12-2 is an annotated pseudogene. This CDR3 comprises 15 residues. The CDR3 protein is CASRLARVYSYEQYF. The CDR3 bases are TGTGCAAGTCGCTTAGCCAGGGTATACTCCTACGAGCAGTACTTC.

This clone was picked up one time. For the CDR3, the DNA is TGTGCCAGCAGTATCCCTCAGGGCGGGCAGTACTTC. Residues: CASSIPQGGQYF. The chain couples TRBV28 to TRBJ2-7, with D possibly TRBD1 on 5 matching bases. The germline V and J ends were trimmed by 5 bases and 9 bases, with 14 bases remaining between them. The germline V gene has CDR1 MDHEN and CDR2 SYDVKM. The CDR3 consists of 12 residues.

This clone was seen just once. V is TRBV15 and J is TRBJ2-7; D perhaps matches TRBD1 (5 bases). This CDR3 is 13 amino acids long. Germline V lookup: CDR1 LNHNV, CDR2 YYDKDF (reference sequence). V was pared by 3 bases and J by 1 base, with 7 bases between. This chain's CDR3 is CATSRTASYEQYF. CDR3 DNA: TGTGCCACCAGCAGGACAGCTTCCTACGAGCAGTACTTC.

The gene calls are TRBV6-5 and TRBJ1-2; D not resolved. The CDR3 loop spans 14 amino acids. Per germline, CDR1 MNHEY and CDR2 SVGAGI. V lost 8 bases to trimming and J lost 6 bases, with 19 bases between them. The CDR3 bases are TGTGCCAGCTTCCCTAAGTGGGCCGTCGATGGCTACACCTTC. It specifies CASFPKWAVDGYTF.

This clone was counted a single time. The chain combines TRBV28 with TRBJ2-2, with a possible D match to TRBD1 (5 bases). The ends were cut back, 5 bases at V and 3 bases at J, with 16 bases in the middle. Germline V gives CDR1 MDHEN, CDR2 SYDVKM. There are 16 residues in the CDR3. In DNA, the CDR3 is TGTGCCAGCAGTCGAGGAGATCAGGGTTACACCGGGGAGCTGTTTTTT. Residues: CASSRGDQGYTGELFF.

This chain joins TRBV4-1 and TRBJ1-2, with D perhaps matching TRBD1 (5 bases). The CDR3 is made up of 17 amino acids. The germline V and J ends were trimmed by 3 bases and 7 bases, with 24 bases remaining between them. Germline lookup yields CDR1 MGHRA and CDR2 YSYEKL. CDR3 loop: CASSHDGIGALPAGYTF. CDR3 coding DNA: TGCGCCAGCAGCCACGATGGGATAGGGGCTCTGCCGGCTGGCTACACCTTC.

The V and J genes are TRBV18 and TRBJ1-1; TRBD1 agrees at 7 bases. The CDR3 is made up of 15 amino acids. Germline CDR1 is KGHSH and CDR2 is LQKENI. Trimming cost V 1 base and J 0 bases; bases outside gene matches: 2. This chain's CDR3 is CASSPLGQLNTEAFF. The CDR3 DNA is TGTGCCAGCTCACCACTGGGACAGCTGAACACTGAAGCTTTCTTT.

CDR3 sequence: CASSRGGSGSLSSTDTQYF. As DNA, the CDR3 is TGTGCCAGCAGTCGTGGAGGTAGCGGGTCCCTCTCTAGCACAGATACGCAGTATTTT. The J gene is TRBJ2-3, the V gene TRBV6-6, with 7 bases lining up with TRBD2. This CDR3 is built from 19 residues. V lost 5 bases to trimming and J lost 0 bases; unmatched junction nucleotides: 17. Germline values: CDR1 MNHNY, CDR2 SVGAGI (reference sequence).

The chain is built from TRBV6-5 and TRBJ2-2; possible D gene TRBD1, 6 bases. CDR1 MNHEY and CDR2 SVGAGI come from the germline V gene. This CDR3 has 16 amino acids. V lost 2 bases and J 0 bases, leaving 10 bases between the germline ends. CDR3 DNA: TGTGCCAGCAGTTACGACAGGCCTTCGAACACCGGGGAGCTGTTTTTT. Amino acid sequence: CASSYDRPSNTGELFF.

The chain couples TRBV6-5 to TRBJ1-1; TRBD1 might be the D (6 bases). With 7 bases removed from V and 8 bases from J, the gap between germline ends came to 23 bases. This CDR3 has 15 residues. CDR1 MNHEY and CDR2 SVGAGI come from the germline V gene. The CDR3 DNA reads TGTGCCAGCACCGCAAAAGGAACAGGGTATCGAGAAGCTTTCTTT. Its translation is CASTAKGTGYREAFF.

This chain uses TRBV5-6 with TRBJ2-7; D may be TRBD2 (5 bases). Trimming took 0 bases from V and 4 from J, leaving 8 bases between them. The CDR3 is made up of 13 amino acids. The germline V gene encodes CDR1 SGHDT and CDR2 YYEEEE. The DNA of the CDR3 is TGTGCCAGCAGCTTGGTCGGCGGGTACGAGCAGTACTTC. Translated, it gives CASSLVGGYEQYF.

The rearrangement uses TRBV4-1 and TRBJ2-3, with D possibly matching TRBD1 (5 bases). There are 15 residues in the CDR3. Looked up from germline, CDR1 is MGHRA and CDR2 is YSYEKL. V was clipped by 1 base and J by 2 bases, with 10 bases between them. CDR3 in DNA: TGCGCCAGCAGCCAAGTTGCAGGGCCCACAGATACGCAGTATTTT. Its translation: CASSQVAGPTDTQYF.

The J gene is TRBJ1-1, the V gene TRBV2, with 7 bases aligning to TRBD1. The CDR3 runs 15 residues. Germline values: CDR1 SNHLY, CDR2 FYNNEI. The V segment lost 10 bases and the J segment 0 bases; nucleotides outside the gene matches: 11. This chain's CDR3 is CATQSRDRMNTEAFF. The CDR3 coding sequence is TGTGCCACCCAGTCCCGGGACAGAATGAACACTGAAGCTTTCTTT.

The J gene is TRBJ2-2, the V gene TRBV5-4; tentative D call: TRBD1 (6 bases). Deletions cut 4 bases from V and 5 bases from J, with 18 bases between. The germline gives CDR1 SGHNT, CDR2 YYREEE (reference sequence). The CDR3 is made up of 16 amino acids. CDR3 in amino acids: CASSHHGRGHTGELFF. The CDR3 DNA follows: TGTGCCAGCAGCCACCACGGCAGGGGTCATACCGGGGAGCTGTTTTTT.

CDR3 sequence (DNA): TGTGCCAGCAGCACGGCGAGCGGAGCAAACTATGGCTACACCTTC. Encoded protein: CASSTASGANYGYTF. The chain is built from TRBV5-4 and TRBJ1-2; D call uncertain. The CDR3 length is 15 residues. V was shortened by 4 bases and J by 2 bases, with 15 bases between the two germline ends. The germline gives CDR1 SGHNT, CDR2 YYREEE (reference sequence).

This chain connects TRBV19 to TRBJ2-2, with a tentative D call TRBD1 (5 bases). V was clipped by 2 bases and J by 4 bases, with 11 bases between them. This CDR3 has 15 residues. Germline V CDR1 and CDR2: LNHDA, SQIVND (reference sequence). For the CDR3, the DNA is TGTGCCAGTAGTATACAGGGAATATCCACCGGGGAGCTGTTTTTT. It translates to CASSIQGISTGELFF. Using reference TRBV19 and TRBJ2-2 for the parts outside the CDR3, the full variable domain is DGGITQSPKYLFRKEGQNVTLSCEQNLNHDAMYWYRQDPGQGLRLIYYSQIVNDFQKGDIAEGYSVSREKKESFPLTVTSAQKNPTAFYLCASSIQGISTGELFFGEGSRLTVL.